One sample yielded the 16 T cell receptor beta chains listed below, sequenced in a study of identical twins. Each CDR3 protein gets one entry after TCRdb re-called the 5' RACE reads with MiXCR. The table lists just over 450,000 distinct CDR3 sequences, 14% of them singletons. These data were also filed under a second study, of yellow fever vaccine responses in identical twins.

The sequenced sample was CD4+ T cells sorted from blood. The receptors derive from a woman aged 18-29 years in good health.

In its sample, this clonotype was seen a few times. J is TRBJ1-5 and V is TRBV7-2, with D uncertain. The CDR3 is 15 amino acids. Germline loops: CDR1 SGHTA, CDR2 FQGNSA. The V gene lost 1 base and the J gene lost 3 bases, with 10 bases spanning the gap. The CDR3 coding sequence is TGTGCCAGCAGCTTAGATAGTACCTCCAATCAGCCCCAGCATTTT. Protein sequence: CASSLDSTSNQPQHF.

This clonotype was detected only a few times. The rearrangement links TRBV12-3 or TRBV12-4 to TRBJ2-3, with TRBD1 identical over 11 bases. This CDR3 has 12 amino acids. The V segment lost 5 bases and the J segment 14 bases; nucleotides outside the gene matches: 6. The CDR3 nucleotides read TGTGCCAGCAGTGCGGGACAGGGGGGCTGGTATTTT. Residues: CASSAGQGGWYF.

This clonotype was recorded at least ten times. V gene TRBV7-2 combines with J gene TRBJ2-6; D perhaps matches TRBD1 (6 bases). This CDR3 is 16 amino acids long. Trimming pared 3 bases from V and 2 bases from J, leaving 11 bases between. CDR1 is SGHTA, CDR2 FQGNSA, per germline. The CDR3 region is CASSLNQGTGANVLTF. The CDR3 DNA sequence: TGTGCCAGCAGCTTGAACCAGGGGACTGGGGCCAACGTCCTGACTTTC.

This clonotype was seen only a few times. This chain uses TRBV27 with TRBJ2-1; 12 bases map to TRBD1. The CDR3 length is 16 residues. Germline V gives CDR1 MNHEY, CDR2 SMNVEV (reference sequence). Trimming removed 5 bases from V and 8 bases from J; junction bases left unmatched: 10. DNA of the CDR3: TGTGCCAGCAGTCACTTGACCGGGACAGGGGGCCATGAGCAGTTCTTC. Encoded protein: CASSHLTGTGGHEQFF.

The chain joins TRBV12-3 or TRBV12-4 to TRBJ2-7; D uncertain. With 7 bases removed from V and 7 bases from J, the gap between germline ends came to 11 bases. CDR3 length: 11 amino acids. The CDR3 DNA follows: TGTGCCAGCACTAACACTCAAGAGCAGTACTTC. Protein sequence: CASTNTQEQYF.

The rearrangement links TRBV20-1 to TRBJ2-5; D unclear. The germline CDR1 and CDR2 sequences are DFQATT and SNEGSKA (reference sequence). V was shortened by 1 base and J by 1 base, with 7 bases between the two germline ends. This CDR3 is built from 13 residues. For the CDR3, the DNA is TGCAGTGCTAGAGTCCCGAGCCAAGAGACCCAGTACTTC. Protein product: CSARVPSQETQYF.

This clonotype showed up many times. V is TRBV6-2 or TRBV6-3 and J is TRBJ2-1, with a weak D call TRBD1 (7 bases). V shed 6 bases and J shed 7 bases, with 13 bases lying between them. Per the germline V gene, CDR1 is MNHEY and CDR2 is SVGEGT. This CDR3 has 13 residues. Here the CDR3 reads CASRRDSGNEQFF. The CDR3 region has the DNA TGTGCCAGCAGGCGGGACAGCGGTAATGAGCAGTTCTTC.

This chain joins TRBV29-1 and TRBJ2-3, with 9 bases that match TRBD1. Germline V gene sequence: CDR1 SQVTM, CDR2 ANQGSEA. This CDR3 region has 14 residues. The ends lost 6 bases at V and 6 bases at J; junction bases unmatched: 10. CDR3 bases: TGCAGCGTGGGCTCTTGGACAGGGGAGGATACGCAGTATTTT. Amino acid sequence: CSVGSWTGEDTQYF.

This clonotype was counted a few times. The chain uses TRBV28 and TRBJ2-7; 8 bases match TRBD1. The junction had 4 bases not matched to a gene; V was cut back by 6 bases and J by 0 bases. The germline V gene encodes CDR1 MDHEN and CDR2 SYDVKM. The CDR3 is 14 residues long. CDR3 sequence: CASRFDRGSYEQYF. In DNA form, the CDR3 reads TGTGCCAGCAGATTTGACAGGGGCTCCTACGAGCAGTACTTC.

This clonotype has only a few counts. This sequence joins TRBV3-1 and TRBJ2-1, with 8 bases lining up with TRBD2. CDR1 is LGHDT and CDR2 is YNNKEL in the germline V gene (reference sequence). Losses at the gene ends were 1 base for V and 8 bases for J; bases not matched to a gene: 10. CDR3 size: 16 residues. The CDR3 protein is CASSQVLPGGLDEQFF. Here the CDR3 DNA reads TGTGCCAGCAGCCAAGTCCTGCCGGGGGGGCTAGATGAGCAGTTCTTC.

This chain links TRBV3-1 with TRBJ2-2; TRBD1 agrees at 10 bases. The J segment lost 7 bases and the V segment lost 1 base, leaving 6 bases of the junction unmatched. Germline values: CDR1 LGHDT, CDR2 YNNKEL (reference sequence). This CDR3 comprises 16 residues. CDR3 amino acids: CASSQGDRGRGGELFF. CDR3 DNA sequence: TGTGCCAGCAGCCAAGGTGACAGGGGGCGCGGCGGGGAGCTGTTTTTT.

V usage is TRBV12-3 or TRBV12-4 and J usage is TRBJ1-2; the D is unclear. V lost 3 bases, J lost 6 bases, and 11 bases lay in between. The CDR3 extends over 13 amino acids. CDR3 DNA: TGTGCCAGCAGTTTGGGCCAGGTCGATGGCTACACCTTC. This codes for CASSLGQVDGYTF.

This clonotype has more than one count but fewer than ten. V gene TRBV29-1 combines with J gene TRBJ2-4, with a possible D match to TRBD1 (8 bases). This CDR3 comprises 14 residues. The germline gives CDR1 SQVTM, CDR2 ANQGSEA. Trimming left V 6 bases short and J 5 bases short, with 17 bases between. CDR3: CSVYTGGGENIQYF. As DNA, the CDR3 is TGCAGCGTGTATACAGGGGGAGGGGAAAACATTCAGTACTTC.

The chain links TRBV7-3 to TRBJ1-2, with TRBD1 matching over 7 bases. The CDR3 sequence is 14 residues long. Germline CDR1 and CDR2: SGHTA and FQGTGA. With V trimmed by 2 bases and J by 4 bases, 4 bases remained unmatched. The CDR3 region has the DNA TGTGCCAGCAGCTTAGACAGGGCAGGCTATGGCTACACCTTC. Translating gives CASSLDRAGYGYTF.

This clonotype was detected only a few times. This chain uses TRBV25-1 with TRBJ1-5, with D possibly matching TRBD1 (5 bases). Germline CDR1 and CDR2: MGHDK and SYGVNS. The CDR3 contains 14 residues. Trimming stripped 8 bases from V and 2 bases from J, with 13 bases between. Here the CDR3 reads CASSQGKGNQPQHF. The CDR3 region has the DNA TGTGCCAGCTCTCAGGGTAAGGGCAATCAGCCCCAGCATTTT.

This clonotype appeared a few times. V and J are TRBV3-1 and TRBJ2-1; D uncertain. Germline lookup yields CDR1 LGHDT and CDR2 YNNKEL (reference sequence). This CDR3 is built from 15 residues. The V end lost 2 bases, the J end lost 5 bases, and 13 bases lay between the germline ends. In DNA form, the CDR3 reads TGTGCCAGCAGCCAACTCTTGTCTGGGGACAATGAGCAGTTCTTC. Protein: CASSQLLSGDNEQFF.